These 10 T cell receptor beta chains were sequenced from one sample in a study of T cells in Graves' hyperthyroidism and ophthalmopathy. Template material for amplifying TCR beta CDR3 regions consisted of RNA transcripts. First-round RT-PCR targeting the TCR CDR3 was performed with the HTBI primer set. One entry per CDR3 protein results from TCRdb running MiXCR on the multiplex PCR reads. The sample holds under 300,000 distinct CDR3 sequences; roughly 15% are singletons and the top ten take 7.9%. Sequencing was carried out using blood. The receptors come from a woman in her thirties or forties with Graves' hyperthyroidism.

This clonotype has at least ten counts. V usage is TRBV30 and J usage is TRBJ2-1; TRBD2 is a possible D gene (5 bases). The germline CDR1 and CDR2 sequences are GTSNPN and SVGIG (reference sequence). The CDR3 spans 14 residues. Trimming removed 0 bases from V and 2 bases from J, with 8 bases in between. This chain's CDR3 is CAWSVSSTYNEQFF. The DNA for the CDR3 is TGTGCCTGGAGTGTTTCTAGCACCTACAATGAGCAGTTCTTC.

This clonotype was seen many times. The gene calls are TRBV12-3 or TRBV12-4 and TRBJ2-2; no reliable D call. CDR3 size: 14 residues. V lost 3 bases to trimming and J lost 4 bases, with 9 bases between them. CDR3: CASSLTLGTGELFF. CDR3 DNA: TGTGCCAGCAGTTTGACCTTGGGCACCGGGGAGCTGTTTTTT.

In its sample, this clonotype was seen a few times. V gene TRBV18 combines with J gene TRBJ1-1; 7 bases agree with TRBD1. The CDR3 length is 16 residues. The V gene's germline CDR1 is KGHSH and CDR2 LQKENI. V was clipped by 3 bases and J by 2 bases; unmatched bases: 9. The CDR3 bases are TGTGCCAGCTCACCGTCAACAAGGGGGCCCAACACTGAAGCTTTCTTT. Encoded protein: CASSPSTRGPNTEAFF.

Here the CDR3 reads CASSSTGEKLFF. CDR3 nucleotide sequence: TGTGCCAGCAGTTCCACAGGGGAAAAACTGTTTTTT. This chain connects TRBV6-2 or TRBV6-3 to TRBJ1-4; D is perhaps TRBD1 (6 bases). Germline values: CDR1 MNHEY, CDR2 SVGEGT. Between the trimmed V and J ends, which lost 4 bases and 8 bases, there was a span of 8 bases. The CDR3 covers 12 residues.

This clonotype was found many times. V gene TRBV7-6 combines with J gene TRBJ1-1; D remains ambiguous. This CDR3 contains 16 residues. Germline V lookup: CDR1 SGHVS, CDR2 FNYEAQ. Between the trimmed V and J ends, which lost 2 bases and 6 bases, there was a span of 19 bases. The CDR3 loop reads CASSLRSIGSLSEAFF. In DNA form, the CDR3 reads TGTGCCAGCAGCTTAAGGTCAATCGGCAGCCTCTCTGAAGCTTTCTTT.

CDR3 nucleotide sequence: TGTGCCACCGGGACAGAGGCAGATACGCAGTATTTT. This encodes CATGTEADTQYF. The chain has TRBV24-1 and TRBJ2-3; the match to TRBD1 covers 7 bases. V was pared by 9 bases and J by 4 bases, with 3 bases of the junction left unmatched. Germline V CDR1 and CDR2: KGHDR, SFDVKD. This CDR3 is built from 12 residues.

This clonotype was observed at least ten times. V gene TRBV3-1 combines with J gene TRBJ2-3; 10 bases fit TRBD2. Germline V gene sequence: CDR1 LGHDT, CDR2 YNNKEL (reference sequence). The CDR3 is 15 amino acids. V was pared by 5 bases and J by 7 bases, with 9 bases of the junction left unmatched. The CDR3 bases are TGTGCCAGCAGCGTTACTAGCGGGATGGGGAATACGCAGTATTTT. Its translation: CASSVTSGMGNTQYF.

This clonotype occurred many times. This chain uses TRBV9 with TRBJ2-7; 8 nucleotides agree with TRBD1. With 1 base clipped from V and 4 bases from J, the junction kept 7 bases outside the gene matches. The CDR3 has 15 residues. From germline, CDR1 is SGDLS and CDR2 YYNGEE. CDR3 sequence (DNA): TGTGCCAGCAGCGTATCGGGACAGGAGGAGTACGAGCAGTACTTC. This gives the protein CASSVSGQEEYEQYF.

There are many counts of this clonotype. The CDR3 protein is CASSQQLEETQYF. CDR3 coding DNA: TGTGCCAGCAGCCAACAGCTGGAAGAGACCCAGTACTTC. V gene TRBV3-1 combines with J gene TRBJ2-5, with unresolved D. V lost 2 bases to trimming and J lost 3 bases, with 7 bases between them. Germline CDR1 reads LGHDT; CDR2 reads YNNKEL (reference sequence). This CDR3 has 13 amino acids.

The table lists this clonotype with many counts. The gene calls are TRBV28 and TRBJ1-2; D remains unclear. V was clipped by 3 bases and J by 8 bases, with 10 bases between them. Germline CDR1 MDHEN, CDR2 SYDVKM. This CDR3 has 12 amino acids. CDR3 in amino acids: CASSLRWGGYTF. In nucleotides, the CDR3 is TGTGCCAGCAGTTTGCGTTGGGGAGGCTACACCTTC.